These T cell receptor beta chains were read from a single sample in a study of cytomegalovirus exposure and HLA in healthy donors. This table comes from immunoSEQ multiplex PCR, and its TCRdb copy is limited to in-frame clones, with some not included. Found here are roughly 130,000 clones, around 80% of them singletons; the top ten hold less than 6.5%. Sequencing input: PBMCs. The receptor source for this set is a man aged 25 to 40 in good health and CMV-seronegative. Each CDR3 is given with its conserved first and last residue. A D gene is named only where the DNA matches it firmly. Size is omitted from some rows. Given values are once, few, many or a class for expanded clones.

V	D	size	J	length	CDR3	DNA
TRBV27	TRBD1	.	TRBJ1-2	15	CASSNGQGFGYGYTF	TGTGCCAGCAGCAATGGACAGGGTTTCGGCTATGGCTACACCTTC
TRBV6-1	TRBD2	.	TRBJ2-3	19	CASSDDRLGTSGSTDTQYF	TGTGCCAGCAGTGATGATAGGTTGGGGACTAGCGGGAGCACAGATACGCAGTATTTT
TRBV5-6	.	.	TRBJ2-5	14	CASSLERGQETQYF	TGTGCCAGCAGCTTGGAAAGGGGACAAGAGACCCAGTACTTC
TRBV6-4	TRBD2	.	TRBJ2-1	15	CASSESTSGIREQFF	TGTGCCAGCAGTGAAAGCACTAGCGGCATCCGAGAGCAGTTCTTC
TRBV27	TRBD2	.	TRBJ2-2	16	CASTLVAGVETGELFF	TGTGCCAGCACCCTGGTAGCGGGAGTGGAAACCGGGGAGCTGTTTTTT
TRBV19	.	.	TRBJ2-7	12	CASRLGGGEQYF	TGTGCCAGTAGGCTAGGGGGTGGCGAGCAGTACTTC
TRBV28	TRBD1	.	TRBJ1-5	14	CASTGTGAVQPQHF	TGTGCCAGCACCGGGACAGGGGCGGTTCAGCCCCAGCATTTT
TRBV5-6	.	.	TRBJ2-5	13	CASSFGGIVAQYF	TGTGCCAGCAGCTTCGGAGGGATCGTGGCCCAGTACTTC
TRBV28	.	.	TRBJ2-1	16	CASTLPPRVTYNEQFF	TGTGCCAGCACCCTCCCCCCCAGGGTTACCTACAATGAGCAGTTCTTC
TRBV6-5	TRBD1	.	TRBJ1-1	14	CASTQTGVRTEAFF	TGTGCCAGCACTCAAACAGGGGTGCGCACTGAAGCTTTCTTT
TRBV6-1	TRBD1	few	TRBJ1-4	15	CASSEQGATNEKLFF	TGTGCCAGCAGTGAACAGGGGGCGACTAATGAAAAACTGTTTTTT
TRBV11-3	TRBD2	once	TRBJ2-1	14	CASSLGGGNNEQFF	TGTGCCAGCAGCCTTGGGGGGGGGAACAATGAGCAGTTCTTC
TRBV19	.	.	TRBJ1-1	10	CASAGTEAFF	TGTGCCAGCGCCGGTACTGAAGCTTTCTTT
TRBV5-6	.	.	TRBJ1-5	14	CASSYGHLNQPQHF	TGTGCCAGCAGCTATGGACACCTCAATCAGCCCCAGCATTTT
TRBV25-1	.	.	TRBJ1-5	13	CASSVGVSQPQHF	TGTGCCAGCAGTGTAGGGGTGAGTCAGCCCCAGCATTTT
TRBV7-9	TRBD2	.	TRBJ2-4	15	CASSAAGTMAWIQYF	TGTGCCAGCAGCGCCGCCGGGACTATGGCATGGATTCAGTACTTC
TRBV2	TRBD1	few	TRBJ1-1	13	CASRGDRKAEAFF	TGTGCCAGCAGAGGGGACAGGAAGGCTGAAGCTTTCTTT
TRBV28	TRBD1	.	TRBJ2-3	16	CASTMGGQGQGDTQYF	TGTGCCAGCACCATGGGAGGACAGGGCCAGGGAGATACGCAGTATTTT
TRBV9	TRBD1	.	TRBJ2-6	18	CASSGLTGGVNGANVLTF	TGTGCCAGCAGCGGATTGACAGGGGGAGTGAATGGGGCCAACGTCCTGACTTTC
TRBV7-9	.	once	TRBJ1-1	14	CASSSPVANTEAFF	TGTGCCAGCAGCTCACCGGTCGCGAACACTGAAGCTTTCTTT
TRBV7-9	TRBD1	once	TRBJ2-1	15	CASRPGQGAYNEQFF	TGTGCCAGCAGGCCGGGACAGGGGGCCTACAATGAGCAGTTCTTC
TRBV19	TRBD1	.	TRBJ1-1	13	CASRQGASTEAFF	TGTGCCAGCAGACAGGGGGCCTCGACTGAAGCTTTCTTT
TRBV9	TRBD2	.	TRBJ2-1	14	CASSPGGLYNEQFF	TGTGCCAGCAGCCCGGGGGGACTTTACAATGAGCAGTTCTTC
TRBV6-5	TRBD1	.	TRBJ2-7	13	CASRPDRVAEQYF	TGTGCCAGCAGGCCCGACAGGGTCGCCGAGCAGTACTTC
TRBV11-3	.	.	TRBJ2-7	15	CASSSSSGKGYEQYF	TGTGCCAGCAGCTCCTCCTCGGGGAAAGGCTACGAGCAGTACTTC
TRBV11-2	TRBD1	.	TRBJ1-5	15	CASSIGTGVNQPQHF	TGTGCCAGCAGCATCGGGACAGGAGTCAATCAGCCCCAGCATTTT
TRBV4-3	TRBD2	.	TRBJ2-7	15	CASSQDRGGSYEQYF	TGCGCCAGCAGCCAAGACCGGGGGGGTTCCTACGAGCAGTACTTC
TRBV5-1	TRBD2	once	TRBJ2-3	16	CASSARLAGGPDTQYF	TGCGCCAGCAGCGCAAGACTAGCGGGAGGGCCAGATACGCAGTATTTT
TRBV6-5	TRBD1	.	TRBJ1-5	13	CASRPLQGQPQHF	TGTGCCAGCAGACCCTTACAGGGGCAGCCCCAGCATTTT
TRBV5-4	TRBD1	.	TRBJ2-2	16	CASSPGTGRSTGELFF	TGTGCCAGCAGCCCCGGGACAGGGCGGTCCACCGGGGAGCTGTTTTTT
TRBV9	.	.	TRBJ2-7	13	CASSVGSTYEQYF	TGTGCCAGCAGCGTAGGGTCGACTTACGAGCAGTACTTC
TRBV4-1	TRBD1	.	TRBJ1-1	15	CASSRAGQGAIEAFF	TGCGCCAGCAGCCGAGCCGGACAGGGGGCTATTGAAGCTTTCTTT
TRBV19	.	few	TRBJ1-5	12	CASSAYHQPQHF	TGTGCCAGTAGTGCGTACCATCAGCCCCAGCATTTT
TRBV18	.	.	TRBJ2-1	14	CASSPSTVYNEQFF	TGTGCCAGCTCACCAAGTACAGTCTACAATGAGCAGTTCTTC
TRBV7-3	.	.	TRBJ2-2	15	CASSLMASSTGELFF	TGTGCCAGCAGCTTAATGGCTAGCAGCACCGGGGAGCTGTTTTTT
TRBV5-4	.	.	TRBJ2-5	19	CASSSGSPGQLPGQETQYF	TGTGCCAGCAGCTCAGGGAGCCCGGGACAACTACCGGGGCAAGAGACCCAGTACTTC
TRBV2	.	.	TRBJ2-1	12	CASSEARGPQFF	TGTGCCAGCAGTGAAGCGCGGGGCCCTCAGTTCTTC
TRBV4-2	.	.	TRBJ2-1	17	CASSPRLTGPFYNEQFF	TGTGCCAGCAGCCCGAGACTTACAGGGCCCTTCTACAATGAGCAGTTCTTC
TRBV9	TRBD1	.	TRBJ2-1	15	CASSKTGGSYNEQFF	TGTGCCAGCAGCAAGACAGGGGGCTCCTACAATGAGCAGTTCTTC
TRBV7-2	TRBD1	.	TRBJ2-3	14	CASSIQGATDTQYF	TGTGCCAGCAGCATACAGGGGGCGACAGATACGCAGTATTTT
TRBV6-5	.	.	TRBJ2-2	13	CASSRGYTGELFF	TGTGCCAGCAGCCGCGGATACACCGGGGAGCTGTTTTTT
TRBV5-5	TRBD1	once	TRBJ1-1	14	CASSKQGTNTEAFF	TGTGCCAGCAGCAAACAGGGGACGAACACTGAAGCTTTCTTT
TRBV11-2	TRBD1	.	TRBJ2-7	16	CASSLNRGSVSDEQYF	TGTGCCAGCAGCTTAAACAGGGGAAGCGTGAGCGACGAGCAGTACTTC
TRBV5-1	.	.	TRBJ1-4	14	CASSQGATNEKLFF	TGCGCCAGCAGCCAAGGGGCAACTAATGAAAAACTGTTTTTT
TRBV9	TRBD1	.	TRBJ2-3	16	CASSVDRTGNTDTQYF	TGTGCCAGCAGCGTAGATCGGACAGGGAACACAGATACGCAGTATTTT
TRBV4-2	.	.	TRBJ2-2	17	CASSQARVRDYTGELFF	TGTGCCAGCAGCCAAGCCAGGGTTAGGGATTACACCGGGGAGCTGTTTTTT
TRBV7-2	.	.	TRBJ2-3	15	CASSLMRQLPDTQYF	TGTGCCAGCAGCTTGATGAGACAGCTCCCAGATACGCAGTATTTT
TRBV6-5	TRBD2	.	TRBJ2-7	16	CASSSLTSAYSYEQYF	TGTGCCAGCAGTTCGCTGACTAGCGCGTACTCCTACGAGCAGTACTTC
TRBV5-6	.	.	TRBJ1-6	15	CASSPSPSYNSPLHF	TGTGCCAGCAGCCCGTCGCCCTCCTATAATTCCCCCCTCCACTTT
TRBV29-1	TRBD1	.	TRBJ2-1	17	CSVEGSRTGGSYNEQFF	TGCAGCGTTGAGGGGTCCAGGACAGGGGGATCCTACAATGAGCAGTTCTTC
TRBV19	TRBD1	.	TRBJ1-2	16	CASSMLDRGFNYGYTF	TGTGCCAGTAGTATGTTGGACAGGGGGTTTAACTATGGCTACACCTTC
TRBV5-5	.	.	TRBJ2-5	13	CASSLTGWETQYF	TGTGCCAGCAGCTTAACAGGGTGGGAGACCCAGTACTTC
TRBV7-2	TRBD2	few	TRBJ2-1	15	CASRFSGNLDNEQFF	TGTGCCAGCAGATTTAGCGGGAACCTCGACAATGAGCAGTTCTTC